This T cell receptor beta chain was obtained from a study of T-cell memory formation after mild COVID-19. Study-wide background: Clusters were largely donor specific.

TCRdb re-derived calls from the 5' RACE reads in MiXCR, one entry per CDR3 protein. The sample consists of hundreds of thousands of distinct CDR3 sequences, 15% to 20% of them appearing once. The clonotype originates from a man younger than 30 who had mild COVID-19 (a few samples of this study predate the infection). Cell type and time point are not known. The sample taken for sequencing was PBMCs or a T cell subset sorted from them (not recorded which).

CDR3 loop: CASSLVATEQFF. Here the CDR3 DNA reads TGTGCCAGCAGCTTAGTAGCGACTGAGCAGTTCTTC. The V and J genes are TRBV7-9 and TRBJ2-1, with a possible D match to TRBD2 (5 bases). Germline V gene lookup returns CDR1 SEHNR and CDR2 FQNEAQ (reference sequence). V gave up 1 base and J gave up 9 bases, with 7 bases separating them. The CDR3 runs 12 residues.